A selection of T cell receptor beta chains follows, all from one sample in a study of cytomegalovirus exposure and HLA in healthy donors. This table comes from immunoSEQ multiplex PCR, and its TCRdb copy is limited to in-frame clones, with some not included. The sample lists fewer than 120,000 clones, over 85% occurring once. Sequencing used PBMCs. These receptors all come from a woman between 18 and 29 years old in good health and CMV-seronegative. Both conserved end residues are trimmed from each CDR3.

v_call	j_call	cdr3_aa
TRBV11-1	TRBJ2-3	ASSPERSDTQY
TRBV5-4	TRBJ1-2	ASSLGRVGSNGYT
TRBV19	TRBJ1-5	ASSEQRYQPQH
TRBV9	TRBJ1-6	ASHDLPDSPLH
TRBV5-1	TRBJ2-1	ASSPGLAGNNEQF
TRBV5-1	TRBJ2-3	ASSLQQGFTDTQY
TRBV5-1	TRBJ2-1	ASSLEARGAYNEQF
TRBV28	TRBJ1-5	ASSLAGPPQH
TRBV2	TRBJ2-7	ASMWGRSTYEQY
TRBV27	TRBJ2-4	ASSFDWTGAAKNIQY
TRBV7-9	TRBJ2-7	ASSFWDRGLTYEQY
TRBV7-7	TRBJ1-5	ASSFGYLQH
TRBV6-4	TRBJ2-1	ASSDSGTDYNEQF
TRBV28	TRBJ2-7	ASSSPGQGRSYEQY
TRBV6-1	TRBJ1-3	ASRAGLTPGNTIY
TRBV27	TRBJ1-5	ASSSIQDYQPQH
TRBV7-6	TRBJ1-2	ASSLHGREINYGYT
TRBV30	TRBJ1-1	AYGLDLGEAF
TRBV27	TRBJ1-4	ASSLLAEEKLF
TRBV5-4	TRBJ2-5	ASSPRAGEETQY
TRBV30	TRBJ2-5	AWSRGLAGARGETQY
TRBV5-1	TRBJ1-2	ASSLAGTGNYGYT
TRBV19	TRBJ2-3	ASTSETHGINTQY
TRBV4-2	TRBJ1-4	ASSQGGGAEKLF
TRBV6-5	TRBJ1-5	ASSPGSRKDPQH
TRBV19	TRBJ2-1	ASSMAGGRLAEQF
TRBV6-4	TRBJ2-3	ASSQTSGSGADTQY
TRBV4-3	TRBJ2-2	ASSPSSYRGSGELF
TRBV4-3	TRBJ2-3	ASSQDEGQGPDTQY
TRBV19	TRBJ2-7	ASSISTSGTYEQY
TRBV19	TRBJ2-3	ASSWGLLAGVNTDTQY
TRBV29-1	TRBJ2-7	SVGPPGTYEQY
TRBV29-1	TRBJ1-1	SADTNTEAF
TRBV30	TRBJ2-1	AWSVGGSHNEQF
TRBV4-3	TRBJ2-1	ASSQAARRQVGVEQF
TRBV7-3	TRBJ1-1	ASSLKGDTEAF
TRBV7-9	TRBJ2-7	ASGLAGPNGRYEQY
TRBV6-5	TRBJ1-1	ASTASGGSTEAF
TRBV6-6	TRBJ2-1	ASRDSNEQF
TRBV30	TRBJ1-1	AWSVRERSNTEAF
TRBV6-1	TRBJ1-2	ASRPDNNYGYT
TRBV28	TRBJ1-4	ASSLSPQGNEKLF
TRBV7-2	TRBJ2-7	ASSLAGIAYEQY
TRBV25-1	TRBJ1-2	ASSEITGYGYT
TRBV5-4	TRBJ2-1	ASSLGGGGTYNEQF
TRBV25-1	TRBJ2-1	ASSDREDNEQF
TRBV19	TRBJ2-7	ASSIFLTGGLGDEQY
TRBV7-7	TRBJ1-5	ASSSGFNQPQH
TRBV28	TRBJ1-1	ASRGISGGYTEAF
TRBV9	TRBJ2-3	ASSVQVTDTQY
TRBV7-3	TRBJ2-1	ASSRTSGGSHEQF
TRBV10-2	TRBJ1-5	ASSGGTGVRHSNQPQH
TRBV5-1	TRBJ1-5	ASSLGPNQPQH